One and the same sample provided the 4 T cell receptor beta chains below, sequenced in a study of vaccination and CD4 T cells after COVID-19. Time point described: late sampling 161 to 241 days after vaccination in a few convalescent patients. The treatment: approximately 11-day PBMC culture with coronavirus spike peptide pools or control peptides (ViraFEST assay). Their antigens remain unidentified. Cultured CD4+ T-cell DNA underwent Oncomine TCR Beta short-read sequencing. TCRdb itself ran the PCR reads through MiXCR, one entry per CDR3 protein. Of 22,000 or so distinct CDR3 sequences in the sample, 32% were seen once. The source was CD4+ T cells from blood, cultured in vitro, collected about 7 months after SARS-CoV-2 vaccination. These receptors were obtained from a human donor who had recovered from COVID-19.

CDR3 protein: CAWSAPRTGSYEQYF. The CDR3 region has the DNA TGTGCCTGGAGTGCCCCCCGGACAGGTTCCTACGAGCAGTACTTC. V is TRBV30 and J is TRBJ2-7, with 7 nucleotides matching TRBD1. Germline values: CDR1 GTSNPN, CDR2 SVGIG (reference sequence). Trimming cost V 1 base and J 1 base; bases outside gene matches: 7. This CDR3 has 15 amino acids.

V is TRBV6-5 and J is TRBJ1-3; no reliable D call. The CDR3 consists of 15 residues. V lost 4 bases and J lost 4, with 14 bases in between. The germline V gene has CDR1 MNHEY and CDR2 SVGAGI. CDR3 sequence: CASSSDGLWGNTIYF. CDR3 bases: TGTGCCAGCAGTTCCGACGGGCTTTGGGGAAACACCATATATTTT.

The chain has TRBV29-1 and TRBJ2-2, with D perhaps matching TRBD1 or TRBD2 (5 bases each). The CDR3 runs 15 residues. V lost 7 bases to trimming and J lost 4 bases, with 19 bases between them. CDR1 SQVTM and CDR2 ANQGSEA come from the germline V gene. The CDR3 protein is CSASQRGPRTGELFF. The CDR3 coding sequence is TGCAGCGCTAGCCAGAGGGGTCCTCGCACCGGGGAGCTGTTTTTT.

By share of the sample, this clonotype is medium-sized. The CDR3 spells CSARDQTRARSEAFF. In nucleotides, the CDR3 is TGCAGTGCTAGAGATCAAACACGGGCGCGTAGCGAAGCTTTCTTT. V is TRBV20-1 and J is TRBJ1-1; D gene ambiguous. This CDR3 has 15 amino acids. CDR1 is DFQATT and CDR2 is SNEGSKA in the germline V gene (reference sequence). Trimming took 0 bases from V and 8 from J, leaving 19 bases between them.